The T cell receptor (beta chain) described here comes from a study of technical replicates of blood from a handful of donors. This CDR3 has 12 amino acids. The V gene's germline CDR1 is MNHEY and CDR2 SVGAGI. V was trimmed by 2 bases and J by 9 bases, leaving 8 bases between them. Produced via immunoSEQ multiplex PCR; TCRdb's table is partial and in-frame only. The sample includes roughly 87,000 clones, about 94% of them seen just once. The sequencing sample was made of T cells isolated from PBMCs. The source of this sequence is a human donor in good health. The chain has TRBV6-5 and TRBJ2-1; possibly TRBD2 for D (5 bases). The chain's CDR3 is CASSYGAGEQFF. The DNA for the CDR3 is TGTGCCAGCAGTTACGGTGCGGGTGAGCAGTTCTTC.